What follows is one T cell receptor beta chain and its context. The V gene end was trimmed by 5 bases and the J gene end by 5 bases; junction bases not matched to a gene: 10. This CDR3 comprises 15 residues. Per germline, CDR1 LGHDT and CDR2 YNNKEL (reference sequence). This sample was included in a study of blood T cell repertoires in COVID-19. For the study at large: PBMCs, B-cell-depleted T cells, or T cells were the source of the cDNA or gDNA that made up the material.

In the authors' methods: Using reference gene primer amplification, nucleated cell counts were estimated. Here immunoSEQ multiplex PCR was the method, and the copy in TCRdb shows in-frame clones only, minus some. V and J calls and clone size are copied from that table; D and trimming were computed from the DNA. The repertoire holds some 37,000 clones, 81% seen once, with about 29% in the top ten. Material: peripheral blood. The rearrangement links TRBV3-1 (or the pseudogene TRBV3-2) to TRBJ2-5; 8 bases are shared with TRBD1. The TCR comes from an older man with active or convalescent COVID-19. CDR3 bases: TGTGCCAGCAGCTTCCGGACAGGGTGGATGGAGACCCAGTACTTC. This codes for CASSFRTGWMETQYF.